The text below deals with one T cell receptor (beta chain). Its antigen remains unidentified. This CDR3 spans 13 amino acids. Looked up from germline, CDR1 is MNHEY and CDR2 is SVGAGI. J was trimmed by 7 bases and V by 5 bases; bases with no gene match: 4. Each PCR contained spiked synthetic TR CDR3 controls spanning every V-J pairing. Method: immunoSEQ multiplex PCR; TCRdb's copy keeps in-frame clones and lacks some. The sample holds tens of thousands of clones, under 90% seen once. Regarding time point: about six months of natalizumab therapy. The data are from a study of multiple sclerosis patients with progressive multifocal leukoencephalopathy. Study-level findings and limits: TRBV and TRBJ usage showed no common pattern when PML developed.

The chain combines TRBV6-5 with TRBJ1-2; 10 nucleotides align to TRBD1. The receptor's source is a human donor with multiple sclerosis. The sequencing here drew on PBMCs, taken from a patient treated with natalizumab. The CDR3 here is CASSPGTGVGYTF. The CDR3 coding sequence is TGTGCCAGCAGTCCCGGGACAGGGGTTGGCTACACCTTC.